The 17 T cell receptor beta chains given below trace back to one sample, sequenced in a study of read filtering for tumor transcriptome and immune sequencing. This library used approximately 0.4 ug RNA and molecular barcoded adaptors spanning alpha/delta and beta/gamma chains. Using its own MiXCR run on the reads, TCRdb lists one record per CDR3 protein. The profile covers about 2,500 distinct CDR3 sequences, with 65% to 70% appearing a single time and about 28% taken by the ten largest. The specimen sequenced was a population of CD138-negative cells sorted from bone marrow. The receptors were sampled from a donor older than 35 with multiple myeloma. This table probably holds off-target reads from a library built for another chain.

The rearrangement joins TRBV11-3 to TRBJ2-1; D is ambiguous. The CDR3 length is 14 residues. Germline assignment: CDR1 SGHNT and CDR2 YENEEA. The ends were cut back, 5 bases at V and 1 base at J, with 9 bases in the middle. The CDR3, as DNA: TGTGCCAGCAGCCCGTACGGTTCCTACAATGAGCAGTTCTTC. Its protein is CASSPYGSYNEQFF. The full variable domain, with the rest looked up from reference TRBV11-3 and TRBJ2-1, is EAGVVQSPRYKIIEKKQPVAFWCNPISGHNTLYWYLQNLGQGPELLIRYENEEAVDDSQLPKDRFSAERLKGVDSTLKIQPAELGDSAVYLCASSPYGSYNEQFFGPGTRLTVL.

This clonotype was seen only once. A much larger clone differs by one base, so this may be a read error. The V gene is TRBV12-2, the J gene TRBJ2-4. TRBV12-2 is a pseudogene segment. The CDR3 runs 11 residues. The CDR3 loop reads CARGSANTQYF. The CDR3 region has the DNA TGTGCAAGGGGCTCGGCGAACACTCAGTACTTC.

This clonotype is labeled as medium-sized. A read error may produce the germline difference seen at one junction end. The J gene is TRBJ2-1, the V gene TRBV20-1, with TRBD2 matching 12 bases. The CDR3 consists of 16 residues. Germline values: CDR1 DFQATT, CDR2 SNEGSKA (reference sequence). The CDR3 spells CRARPTSGSRYNEQFF. The CDR3 bases are TGCAGAGCTAGACCGACTAGCGGGAGTCGATACAATGAGCAGTTCTTC.

Here the CDR3 DNA reads TGTGCCAACAGCCCCAACTCCGGGGAGCTGTTTTTT. Translated, it gives CANSPNSGELFF. The gene calls are TRBV12-3 or TRBV12-4 and TRBJ2-2, with D unclear. The V and J ends lost 10 bases and 6 bases respectively, with 12 bases between them. The CDR3 covers 12 residues.

The rearrangement links TRBV5-5 to TRBJ2-4; D may be TRBD2 (7 bases). Germline V gene sequence: CDR1 SGHKS, CDR2 YYEKEE (reference sequence). V was shortened by 4 bases and J by 1 base, with 18 bases between the two germline ends. The CDR3 consists of 17 residues. CDR3 residues: CASSLGGASKAKNIQYF. The CDR3 region has the DNA TGTGCCAGCAGCCTGGGGGGGGCTAGCAAGGCCAAAAACATTCAGTACTTC.

This clonotype appeared a few times. The chain is built from TRBV20-1 and TRBJ2-1; D is unclear. Deletions cut 3 bases from V and 9 bases from J, with 12 bases between. The CDR3 length is 12 residues. Germline CDR1 DFQATT, CDR2 SNEGSKA (reference sequence). CDR3 loop: CSASLFDGEQFF. The CDR3 nucleotides read TGCAGTGCTAGCCTCTTTGACGGTGAGCAGTTCTTC.

This clonotype was seen a handful of times. The genes are TRBV28 and TRBJ2-4; 7 bases are a match to TRBD1. Germline CDR1 MDHEN, CDR2 SYDVKM. The CDR3 is made up of 13 amino acids. Losses at the gene ends were 4 bases for V and 7 bases for J; bases not matched to a gene: 4. CDR3 loop: CASSWQGVNIQYF. CDR3 DNA sequence: TGTGCCAGCAGTTGGCAGGGGGTTAACATTCAGTACTTC. Using reference TRBV28 and TRBJ2-4 for the parts outside the CDR3, the full variable domain is DVKVTQSSRYLVKRTGEKVFLECVQDMDHENMFWYRQDPGLGLRLIYFSYDVKMKEKGDIPEGYSVSREKKERFSLILESASTNQTSMYLCASSWQGVNIQYFGAGTRLSVL.

This clonotype was detected a few times. The CDR3 protein is CASSSGGTDTQYF. The CDR3 DNA sequence: TGCGCCAGCAGCTCGGGAGGCACAGATACGCAGTATTTT. The rearrangement links TRBV5-1 to TRBJ2-3, with D maybe TRBD2 (6 bases). V lost 3 bases and J 1 base, leaving 6 bases between the germline ends. The CDR3 covers 13 residues. CDR1 is SGHRS and CDR2 is YFSETQ in the germline V gene.

By sample fraction, this clonotype is large (0.1 to 1%). The CDR3 is CASSSRDREVSPLHF. The CDR3, as DNA: TGTGCCAGCAGCTCCCGGGACAGGGAGGTTTCACCCCTCCACTTT. The rearrangement uses TRBV7-9 and TRBJ1-6; 9 bases map to TRBD1. V shed 4 bases and J 9 bases; nucleotides not matched to a gene: 7. CDR3 length: 15 amino acids. Germline V CDR1 and CDR2: SEHNR, FQNEAQ (reference sequence).

This clonotype has more than one count but fewer than ten. The CDR3, as DNA: TGTGCCAGCAGTTCCCACGAAAAACTGTTTTTT. It encodes CASSSHEKLFF. V gene TRBV28 combines with J gene TRBJ1-4; D remains unclear. Germline values: CDR1 MDHEN, CDR2 SYDVKM. The CDR3 consists of 11 residues. The ends were cut back, 4 bases at V and 8 bases at J, with 5 bases in the middle.

This clonotype came up a few times. This sequence joins TRBV27 and TRBJ1-1; possibly TRBD1 for D (5 bases). The germline V gene encodes CDR1 MNHEY and CDR2 SMNVEV (reference sequence). V shed 5 bases and J shed 1 base, with 11 bases lying between them. The CDR3 has 14 residues. The CDR3 here is CASSRGSSNTEAFF. The CDR3 DNA follows: TGTGCCAGCAGTCGGGGCTCCTCGAACACTGAAGCTTTCTTT.

The chain couples TRBV12-3 or TRBV12-4 to TRBJ2-1; the match to TRBD2 covers 7 bases. CDR3 length equals 14 residues. The J segment lost 6 bases and the V segment lost 4 bases, leaving 6 bases of the junction unmatched. CDR3 sequence reads: CASSSEGRGNEQFF. The CDR3 nucleotides read TGTGCCAGCAGTTCTGAGGGGAGGGGCAATGAGCAGTTCTTC.

This clonotype was detected a few times. The chain employs TRBV28 and TRBJ2-1; 7 bases align to TRBD2. This CDR3 region has 14 residues. J lost 5 bases, V lost 8 bases, and 9 bases had no gene match. The germline V gene encodes CDR1 MDHEN and CDR2 SYDVKM. CDR3: CASVLTSADNEQFF. DNA for the CDR3: TGTGCCAGCGTACTTACTAGCGCGGACAATGAGCAGTTCTTC.

The V gene is TRBV20-1, the J gene TRBJ1-1; D remains ambiguous. V dropped 4 bases and J dropped 6 bases, with 9 bases sitting between them. The CDR3 spans 11 residues. Germline V gives CDR1 DFQATT, CDR2 SNEGSKA (reference sequence). CDR3 region: CSATSRAEAFF. CDR3 nucleotide sequence: TGCAGTGCTACTTCTAGAGCTGAAGCTTTCTTT.

The chain joins TRBV6-2 or TRBV6-3 to TRBJ2-1; D is possibly TRBD2 (5 bases). The CDR3 has 13 residues. Germline loops: CDR1 MNHEY, CDR2 SVGEGT. The V end was cut by 8 bases, the J end by 1 base, with 9 bases between. The CDR3 region has the DNA TGTGCCAGCGGGAGAGGGTCCTACAATGAGCAGTTCTTC. It codes for CASGRGSYNEQFF.

The chain carries TRBV29-1 and TRBJ2-3; unclear D gene. Germline CDR1 and CDR2: SQVTM and ANQGSEA. Trimming shortened V by 4 bases and J by 8 bases, and 10 bases separated the two germline ends. The CDR3 extends over 11 amino acids. The CDR3 is CSVGSSGTQYF. DNA for the CDR3: TGCAGCGTTGGGAGTTCCGGTACGCAGTATTTT.

This chain joins TRBV2 and TRBJ1-2, with 7 bases matching TRBD1. The V gene's germline CDR1 is SNHLY and CDR2 FYNNEI. The V gene end was trimmed by 6 bases and the J gene end by 4 bases; junction bases not matched to a gene: 5. The CDR3 is 13 amino acids. The CDR3 loop is CASSARDSYGYTF. Here the CDR3 DNA reads TGTGCCAGCAGCGCCAGGGACAGCTATGGCTACACCTTC.